This T cell receptor (beta chain) was found in a study of CD8 T cells in Susac syndrome. Whole-study context: Treatment at blood withdrawal was none, corticosteroids, or intravenous immunoglobulin alone in Susac syndrome patients. Points from the study as a whole: The Susac syndrome CD4+ T cell repertoires displayed no clonal expansion.

Germline CDR1 reads GTSNPN; CDR2 reads SVGIG (reference sequence). V lost 0 bases and J 4 bases, leaving 13 bases between the germline ends. There are 15 residues in the CDR3. Remarks on this clonotype: Its antigen remains unidentified.

Random hexamers served to reverse transcribe about 0.45 to 1 ug RNA. immunoSEQ multiplex PCR amplified TCR beta CDR3 across 54 Vbeta, 13 Jbeta. TCRdb fed the immunoSEQ multiplex PCR reads into MiXCR, producing one record per CDR3 protein. The sample includes under 200,000 distinct CDR3 sequences, approximately 94% of them seen just once. CD8+ and CD4+ T cells circulating in blood were sequenced for TCR beta. Sequenced sample: CD4+ T cells from PBMCs. The V call is TRBV30, the J call TRBJ2-1; no reliable D call. The receptor's source is a human donor with Susac syndrome. CDR3 bases: TGTGCCTGGAGTGTTCTGCTAAAGCCTTACAATGAGCAGTTCTTC. Protein: CAWSVLLKPYNEQFF. Full variable domain (remainder filled in from reference TRBV30 and TRBJ2-1): SQTIHQWPATLVQPVGSPLSLECTVEGTSNPNLYWYRQAAGRGLQLLFYSVGIGQISSEVPQNLSASRPQDRQFILSSKKLLLSDSGFYLCAWSVLLKPYNEQFFGPGTRLTVL.